A single sample is the source of the 6 T cell receptor beta chains below, sequenced in a study of blood T cells in healthy people across ages. Using a J-beta primer mix together with a sample-barcoded 5' primer, a second PCR was run for roughly 6 to 12 cycles. TCRdb processed the 5' RACE reads anew with MiXCR; each CDR3 protein has one entry. The sample lists hundreds of thousands of distinct CDR3 sequences, around a fifth occurring once. Material for sequencing was blood. These receptors came from a man between 70 and 80 years old in good health.

The chain carries TRBV20-1 and TRBJ1-1; a weak D match, TRBD1 (6 bases). Trimming took 2 bases from V and 6 from J, leaving 13 bases between them. Germline assignment: CDR1 DFQATT and CDR2 SNEGSKA (reference sequence). CDR3 length: 13 residues. The CDR3 DNA sequence: TGCAGTGCTAGAAAAAGGGGGGACGCTGAAGCTTTCTTT. It codes for CSARKRGDAEAFF.

V usage is TRBV12-3 or TRBV12-4 and J usage is TRBJ2-6; unclear D gene. CDR3 length: 13 amino acids. V was clipped by 5 bases and J by 4 bases, with 6 bases between them. CDR3 sequence: CASSAAGANVLTF. The DNA for the CDR3 is TGTGCCAGCAGTGCGGCAGGGGCCAACGTCCTGACTTTC.

The chain links TRBV20-1 to TRBJ1-6; 8 bases are a match to TRBD1. The CDR3 covers 15 residues. V lost 1 base to trimming and J lost 7 bases; unmatched junction nucleotides: 6. CDR1 and CDR2 (germline): DFQATT, SNEGSKA (reference sequence). The chain's CDR3 is CSARVVRGQNSPLHF. CDR3 sequence (DNA): TGCAGTGCTAGAGTCGTCAGGGGGCAAAATTCACCCCTCCACTTT.

V and J are TRBV28 and TRBJ1-5, with D perhaps matching TRBD1 (5 bases). CDR3 size: 14 residues. CDR1 is MDHEN and CDR2 is SYDVKM in the germline V gene. V lost 8 bases and J 4 bases, leaving 15 bases between the germline ends. CDR3 loop: CASLGQGRNQPQHF. CDR3 DNA: TGTGCCAGCTTGGGGCAAGGAAGAAATCAGCCCCAGCATTTT.

The chain has TRBV5-6 and TRBJ1-4; the D gene is possibly TRBD1 (6 bases). Germline V CDR1 and CDR2: SGHDT, YYEEEE. This CDR3 has 15 residues. V was clipped by 2 bases and J by 5 bases, with 13 bases between them. This CDR3 is CASSFGQLKNEKLFF. The CDR3 DNA is TGTGCCAGCAGCTTCGGACAGCTAAAAAATGAAAAACTGTTTTTT.

This chain joins TRBV6-6 and TRBJ2-5, with unresolved D. V lost 6 bases and J lost 1, with 12 bases in between. The CDR3 consists of 14 residues. CDR1 and CDR2 from the germline V gene are MNHNY and SVGAGI (reference sequence). The chain's CDR3 is CASRAAVLQETQYF. In DNA form, the CDR3 reads TGTGCCAGCAGGGCAGCCGTCCTCCAAGAGACCCAGTACTTC.